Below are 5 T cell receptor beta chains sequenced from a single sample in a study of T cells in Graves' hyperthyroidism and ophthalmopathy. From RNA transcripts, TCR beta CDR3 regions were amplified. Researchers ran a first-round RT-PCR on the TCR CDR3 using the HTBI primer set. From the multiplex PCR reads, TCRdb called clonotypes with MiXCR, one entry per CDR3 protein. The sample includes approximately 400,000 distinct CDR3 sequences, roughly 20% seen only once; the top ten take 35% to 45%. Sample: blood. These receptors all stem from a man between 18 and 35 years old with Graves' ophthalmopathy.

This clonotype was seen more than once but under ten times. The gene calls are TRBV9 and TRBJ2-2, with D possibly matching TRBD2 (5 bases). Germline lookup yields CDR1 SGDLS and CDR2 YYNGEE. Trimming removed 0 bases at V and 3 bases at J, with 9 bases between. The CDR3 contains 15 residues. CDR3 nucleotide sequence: TGTGCCAGCAGCGTAGGAGGGTACGACACCGGGGAGCTGTTTTTT. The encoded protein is CASSVGGYDTGELFF. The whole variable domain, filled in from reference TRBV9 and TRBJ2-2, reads DSGVTQTPKHLITATGQRVTLRCSPRSGDLSVYWYQQSLDQGLQFLIQYYNGEERAKGNILERFSAQQFPDLHSELNLSSLELGDSALYFCASSVGGYDTGELFFGEGSRLTVL.

The chain's CDR3 is CASSDFWGTGGTEAFF. In DNA form, the CDR3 reads TGTGCCAGCAGTGATTTCTGGGGGACAGGGGGCACTGAAGCTTTCTTT. The gene calls are TRBV6-1 and TRBJ1-1; the match to TRBD1 covers 11 bases. Trimming cost V 3 bases and J 4 bases; bases outside gene matches: 7. Germline CDR1 is MNHNS and CDR2 is SASEGT. This CDR3 region has 16 residues.

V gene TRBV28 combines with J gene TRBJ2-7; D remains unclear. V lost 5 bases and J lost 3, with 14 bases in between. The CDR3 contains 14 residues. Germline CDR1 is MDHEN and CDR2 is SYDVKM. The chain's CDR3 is CASSLEGVNYEQYF. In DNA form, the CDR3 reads TGTGCCAGCAGTCTCGAAGGTGTCAACTACGAGCAGTACTTC.

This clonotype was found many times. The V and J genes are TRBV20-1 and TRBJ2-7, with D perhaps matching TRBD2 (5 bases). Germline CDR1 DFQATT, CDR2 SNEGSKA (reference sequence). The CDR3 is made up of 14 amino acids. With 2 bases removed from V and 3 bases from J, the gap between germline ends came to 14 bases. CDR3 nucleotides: TGCAGTGCTAGACGGCCCGAGGGTGACTACGAGCAGTACTTC. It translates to CSARRPEGDYEQYF.

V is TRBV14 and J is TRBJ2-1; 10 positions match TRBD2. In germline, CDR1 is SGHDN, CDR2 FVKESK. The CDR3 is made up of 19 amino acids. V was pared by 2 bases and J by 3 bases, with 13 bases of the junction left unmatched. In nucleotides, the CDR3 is TGTGCCAGCAGCCAATCCCGCCCCGGACTAGCGGCGCTCTACAATGAGCAGTTCTTC. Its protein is CASSQSRPGLAALYNEQFF.